These T cell receptor beta chains were read from a single sample in a study of T cell clonotyping in hematopoietic cell transplantation. Libraries were prepared by immunoSEQ multiplex PCR; TCRdb keeps only in-frame clonotypes and omits some of them. Here the sample spans some 11,000 clones, roughly half being singletons. The sample in question was PBMCs, obtained 30 days after allogeneic stem cell transplant. The receptors were sampled from a male patient between 50 and 60 years old who had an allogeneic stem cell transplant from an unrelated donor, so the T cells may come from the graft donor. Some clones in this sample may be carry-over from other donors' samples. Both conserved end residues are part of each CDR3. The D gene is left open where the match is weak. Clone size, where shown, is once, few, many, or a class for clones that have expanded.

V: TRBV4-3; size: -; D: TRBD2; J: TRBJ2-7; DNA: TGCGCCAGCAGCCGGGGACTAGCGGGAGGGCCCGAGCAGTACTTC; CDR3: CASSRGLAGGPEQYF
V: TRBV6-1; size: -; D: -; J: TRBJ1-6; DNA: TGTGCCAGCAATAGTAGGGCAGGCCCCAATTCACCCCTCCACTTT; CDR3: CASNSRAGPNSPLHF
V: TRBV6-7; size: medium-sized; D: -; J: TRBJ2-7; DNA: TGTGCCAGCAGTTACTCGGAGACTCGCGAACTCGACTACGAGCAGTACTTC; CDR3: CASSYSETRELDYEQYF
V: TRBV4-3; size: -; D: -; J: TRBJ1-2; DNA: TGCGCCAGCAGCCAAGAACCAGGCAACTTTCTCAACTATGGCTACACCTTC; CDR3: CASSQEPGNFLNYGYTF
V: TRBV30; size: few; D: -; J: TRBJ2-7; DNA: TGTGCCTGGAGTCACAGTCAGCTCAGACCTTACGAGCAGTACTTC; CDR3: CAWSHSQLRPYEQYF
V: TRBV9; size: few; D: -; J: TRBJ2-7; DNA: TGTGCCAGCAGCCCCCGACTAGTGGCTTTCCACGAGCAGTACTTC; CDR3: CASSPRLVAFHEQYF
V: TRBV9; size: -; D: TRBD1; J: TRBJ2-3; DNA: TGTGCCAGCAGCGCCTTTCCGGGACAGGGAACAGATACGCAGTATTTT; CDR3: CASSAFPGQGTDTQYF
V: TRBV30; size: -; D: -; J: TRBJ2-5; DNA: TGTGCCTGGAGTGGCCCCCCGCGGACCCAGTACTTC; CDR3: CAWSGPPRTQYF
V: TRBV20-1; size: -; D: -; J: TRBJ1-1; DNA: TGCAGTGCTAGAGAGCAGCAGAGAGCTTTCTTT; CDR3: CSAREQQRAFF
V: TRBV6-5; size: few; D: -; J: TRBJ2-5; DNA: TGTGCCACCCGGGGGTGGGAGACCCAGTACTTC; CDR3: CATRGWETQYF
V: TRBV30; size: -; D: TRBD1; J: TRBJ2-7; DNA: TGTGCCTGGGGGAGGGACAGGGGCTACGAGCAGTACTTC; CDR3: CAWGRDRGYEQYF
V: TRBV7-9; size: -; D: -; J: TRBJ2-7; DNA: TGTGCCAGCAGCTTGGCGGTTCACTACGAGCAGTACTTC; CDR3: CASSLAVHYEQYF
V: TRBV14; size: -; D: TRBD1; J: TRBJ1-1; DNA: TGTGCCAGCAGCCAACAGGGGGCATTGAGCACTGAAGCTTTCTTT; CDR3: CASSQQGALSTEAFF
V: TRBV6-6; size: few; D: TRBD1; J: TRBJ1-5; DNA: TGTACCAGCAGGCCTGGACAGGACATTCAGCCCCAGCATTTT; CDR3: CTSRPGQDIQPQHF
V: TRBV7-2; size: few; D: -; J: TRBJ1-6; DNA: TGTGCCAGCAACGATCTAGAACGATCGAATTCACCCCTCCACTTT; CDR3: CASNDLERSNSPLHF
V: TRBV4-1; size: -; D: -; J: TRBJ1-1; DNA: TGCGCCAGCAGCCAAGGAATACTTAGGACAGCTAACACTGAAGCTTTCTTT; CDR3: CASSQGILRTANTEAFF
V: TRBV10-2; size: few; D: -; J: TRBJ1-5; DNA: TGCGCCAGCAGTGACGGTGGGGCAACCCAGCATTTT; CDR3: CASSDGGATQHF
V: TRBV6-5; size: once; D: TRBD2; J: TRBJ2-5; DNA: TGTGCCAGCAGTTCATCCAAGCGGGAGGGGTATGAGACCCAGTACTTC; CDR3: CASSSSKREGYETQYF
V: TRBV7-8; size: -; D: -; J: TRBJ2-1; DNA: TGTGCCAGCAGCTTAAAGCTAGAACCCTACAATGAGCAGTTCTTC; CDR3: CASSLKLEPYNEQFF
V: TRBV27; size: -; D: TRBD1; J: TRBJ2-7; DNA: TGTGCCAGGGAGCCGGGACAGCTTTTCTACGAGCAGTACTTC; CDR3: CAREPGQLFYEQYF
V: TRBV11-3; size: -; D: -; J: TRBJ2-2; DNA: TGTGCCAGCAGGGGGGAGACCGGGGAGCTGTTTTTT; CDR3: CASRGETGELFF
V: TRBV5-1; size: -; D: -; J: TRBJ1-2; DNA: TGCGCCAGCAGCGTACAGGGTCAGTATGGCTACACCTTC; CDR3: CASSVQGQYGYTF
V: TRBV19; size: few; D: TRBD2; J: TRBJ2-1; DNA: TGTGCCAGTTCGACCGGGACTAGCGGGATTCGGGAGCAGTTCTTC; CDR3: CASSTGTSGIREQFF
V: TRBV5-8; size: -; D: -; J: TRBJ2-7; DNA: TGTGCCAGCAGCTTGTCTGCGGGAACTACCTACGAGCAGTACTTC; CDR3: CASSLSAGTTYEQYF
V: TRBV7-6; size: -; D: TRBD1; J: TRBJ1-6; DNA: TGTGCCAGCAGCTCCCAGGGGGAGGGGCTTAATTCACCCCTCCACTTT; CDR3: CASSSQGEGLNSPLHF
V: TRBV19; size: few; D: TRBD2; J: TRBJ2-7; DNA: TGTGCCAGTAGTATCTCGACTAGCGGGAGGGGGAACTCCTACGAGCAGTACTTC; CDR3: CASSISTSGRGNSYEQYF
V: TRBV19; size: -; D: TRBD2; J: TRBJ2-7; DNA: TGTGCCGGGCGGGACGGGGACTACCCCGAGCAGTACTTC; CDR3: CAGRDGDYPEQYF
V: TRBV7-7; size: few; D: TRBD2; J: TRBJ2-3; DNA: TGTGCCAGCAGCCCCTCTAGCGGGGGGGGCACAGATACGCAGTATTTT; CDR3: CASSPSSGGGTDTQYF
V: TRBV4-3; size: few; D: -; J: TRBJ1-6; DNA: TGCGCCAGCAGCCGGCGAAGGAATTCACCCCTCCACTTT; CDR3: CASSRRRNSPLHF
V: TRBV11-1; size: -; D: TRBD1; J: TRBJ2-7; DNA: TGTGCCAGCAGTTATGGACAGGGCGGGGAGCAGTACTTC; CDR3: CASSYGQGGEQYF
V: TRBV30; size: few; D: TRBD2; J: TRBJ2-7; DNA: TGTGCCTGGAGTCGGGGGGGCTCCTACGAGCAGTACTTC; CDR3: CAWSRGGSYEQYF
V: TRBV27; size: few; D: TRBD2; J: TRBJ2-3; DNA: TGTGCCAGCAGAGAGGGACTAGCGGGAGGATATACGCAGTATTTT; CDR3: CASREGLAGGYTQYF
V: TRBV6-5; size: -; D: TRBD1; J: TRBJ1-2; DNA: TGTGCCAGCAGTTACTCGACAGGGGGCTACTATGGCTACACCTTC; CDR3: CASSYSTGGYYGYTF
V: TRBV30; size: -; D: -; J: TRBJ2-7; DNA: TGTGCCTGGAGTTATGCCAGGAGCCCCTCCTACGAGCAGTACTTC; CDR3: CAWSYARSPSYEQYF
V: TRBV27; size: -; D: -; J: TRBJ1-5; DNA: TGTGCCAGCAACGTCGATCAGCCCCAGCATTTT; CDR3: CASNVDQPQHF
V: TRBV29-1; size: -; D: TRBD1; J: TRBJ2-7; DNA: TGCAGCGCCAAGACAGGGAACGAGCAGTACTTC; CDR3: CSAKTGNEQYF
V: TRBV5-4; size: -; D: -; J: TRBJ2-7; DNA: TGTGCCAGCAGCTCAAAGGCCGACAGTTACGAGCAGTACTTC; CDR3: CASSSKADSYEQYF
V: TRBV5-6; size: -; D: TRBD1; J: TRBJ2-7; DNA: TGTGCCAGCAGCCTCCCGGGACAGTCCTACGAGCAGTACTTC; CDR3: CASSLPGQSYEQYF
V: TRBV5-4; size: -; D: -; J: TRBJ1-1; DNA: TGTGCCAGCAGCTTGGGCGGCCCCATCGGCGGCACTGAAGCTTTCTTT; CDR3: CASSLGGPIGGTEAFF
V: TRBV2; size: -; D: TRBD2; J: TRBJ2-7; DNA: TGTGCCAGCAGCCAATGGCGGGACGGGGGGGAGCAGTACTTC; CDR3: CASSQWRDGGEQYF
V: TRBV30; size: -; D: -; J: TRBJ1-2; DNA: TGTGCCTGGAGAGGGGACTATAACTATGGCTACACCTTC; CDR3: CAWRGDYNYGYTF
V: TRBV2; size: -; D: TRBD2; J: TRBJ2-7; DNA: TGTGCCAGCCGCCGACTAGCGGGAGGGAACGAGCAGTACTTC; CDR3: CASRRLAGGNEQYF
V: TRBV6-6; size: -; D: -; J: TRBJ1-2; DNA: TGTGCCAGCAGGAATACCGGACCTAACTATGGCTACACCTTC; CDR3: CASRNTGPNYGYTF
V: TRBV14; size: -; D: TRBD2; J: TRBJ2-5; DNA: TGTGCCAGCAGCCCCGGGACTAGCGGGGGGGCCAGGGAGACCCAGTACTTC; CDR3: CASSPGTSGGARETQYF
V: TRBV4-2; size: few; D: -; J: TRBJ2-6; DNA: TGTGCCAGCAGCCAAGACGCAGGGGCTGGGGCCAACGTCCTGACTTTC; CDR3: CASSQDAGAGANVLTF
V: TRBV27; size: -; D: -; J: TRBJ1-2; DNA: TGTGCCAGCAGAACACCCGACCGGCGGGGCTATGGCTACACCTTC; CDR3: CASRTPDRRGYGYTF
V: TRBV7-9; size: few; D: TRBD1; J: TRBJ2-5; DNA: TGTGCCAGCAGCTTAACGAACAGGGGAGAGACCCAGTACTTC; CDR3: CASSLTNRGETQYF
V: TRBV6-5; size: -; D: -; J: TRBJ1-4; DNA: TGTGCCAGCAGTTCCAAGCCCAACACCCCTCTCCGTGTACTGTTTTTT; CDR3: CASSSKPNTPLRVLFF
V: TRBV7-3; size: once; D: -; J: TRBJ2-3; DNA: TGTGCCAGCAGCTTTGGAACAGGGAGGAATACGCAGTATTTT; CDR3: CASSFGTGRNTQYF
V: TRBV5-1; size: -; D: TRBD1; J: TRBJ1-3; DNA: TGCGCCAGCAGCCAGGGGGCTGGAAACACCATATATTTT; CDR3: CASSQGAGNTIYF
V: TRBV30; size: once; D: -; J: TRBJ1-1; DNA: TGTGCCTGGAAACAGGACAGAGGGGTTAACACTGAAGCTTTCTTT; CDR3: CAWKQDRGVNTEAFF
V: TRBV2; size: once; D: TRBD1; J: TRBJ2-1; DNA: TGTGCCAGCAGGAGCGTGACAGGGAGCTATTACAATGAGCAGTTCTTC; CDR3: CASRSVTGSYYNEQFF
V: TRBV7-9; size: -; D: TRBD2; J: TRBJ2-3; DNA: TGTGCCAGCAGCTTTGGGGGGGGCACAGATACGCAGTATTTT; CDR3: CASSFGGGTDTQYF
V: TRBV4-3; size: few; D: -; J: TRBJ2-7; DNA: TGCGCCAGCAGCCAAGGTCAGATCTACGGGCAGTACTTC; CDR3: CASSQGQIYGQYF
V: TRBV6-1; size: -; D: -; J: TRBJ1-6; DNA: TGTGCCAGCGGTGAAGCAGGGTTAGGTTCACCCCTCCACTTT; CDR3: CASGEAGLGSPLHF
V: TRBV6-1; size: few; D: -; J: TRBJ1-2; DNA: TGTGCCAGCAGTGAAGCGACGGCAACGGGGTATGGCTACACCTTC; CDR3: CASSEATATGYGYTF